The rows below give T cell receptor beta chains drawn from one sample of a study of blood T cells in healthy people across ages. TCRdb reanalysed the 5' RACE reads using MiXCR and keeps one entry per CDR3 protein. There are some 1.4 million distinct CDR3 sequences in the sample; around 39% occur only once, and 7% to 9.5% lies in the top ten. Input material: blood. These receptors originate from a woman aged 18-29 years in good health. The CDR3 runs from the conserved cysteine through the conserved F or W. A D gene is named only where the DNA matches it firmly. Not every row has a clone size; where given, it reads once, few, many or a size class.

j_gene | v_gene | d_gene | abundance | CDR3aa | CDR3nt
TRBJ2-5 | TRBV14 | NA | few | CASSQDVGTQYF | TGTGCCAGCAGCCAAGATGTGGGGACCCAGTACTTC
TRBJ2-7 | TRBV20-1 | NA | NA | CSARGQYNEQYF | TGCAGTGCTAGAGGGCAGTACAATGAGCAGTACTTT
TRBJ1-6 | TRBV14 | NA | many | CASSQTGHSPLHF | TGTGCCAGCAGCCAAACAGGCCATTCACCCCTCCACTTT
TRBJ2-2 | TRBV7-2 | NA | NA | CASSLAGPNTGELFF | TGTGCCAGCAGCTTAGCGGGACCGAACACCGGGGAGCTGTTTTTT
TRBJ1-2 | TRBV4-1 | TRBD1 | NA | CASSQDEGAPAYGYTF | TGCGCCAGCAGCCAAGATGAGGGGGCGCCGGCCTATGGCTACACCTTC
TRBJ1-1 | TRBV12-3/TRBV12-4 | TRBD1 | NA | CASSPTGSLTEAFF | TGTGCCAGCAGTCCGACAGGGTCGCTCACTGAAGCTTTCTTT
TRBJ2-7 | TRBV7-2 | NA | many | CASSPLDKTYEQYF | TGTGCCAGCAGCCCACTCGACAAGACCTACGAGCAGTACTTC
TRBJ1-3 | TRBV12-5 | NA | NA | CASGLVPLTSSGNTIYF | TGTGCTAGTGGTTTGGTACCCCTTACAAGTTCTGGAAACACCATATATTTT
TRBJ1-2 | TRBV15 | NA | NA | CATSRDIAADIWYGYTF | TGTGCCACCAGCAGAGATATCGCGGCAGATATATGGTATGGCTACACCTTC
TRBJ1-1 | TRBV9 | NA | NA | CASSQMQYTEAFF | TGTGCCAGCAGCCAAATGCAGTACACTGAAGCTTTCTTT
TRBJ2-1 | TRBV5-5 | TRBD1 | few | CASSQGQGVGNEQFF | TGTGCCAGCAGCCAGGGACAGGGAGTAGGCAATGAGCAGTTCTTC
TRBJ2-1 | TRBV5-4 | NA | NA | CASSRGGGSFREQFF | TGTGCCAGCAGCCGAGGGGGCGGGAGTTTTCGGGAGCAGTTCTTC
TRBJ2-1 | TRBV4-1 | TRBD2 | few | CASSPKSSQLLAGMRDEQFF | TGCGCCAGCAGCCCGAAGTCCTCTCAACTTCTAGCGGGGATGCGGGATGAGCAGTTCTTC